This T cell receptor beta chain came from a study of blood T cell repertoires in COVID-19. As for the study in general: The samples span acute and convalescent COVID-19 from the United States, Italy and Spain. In each case, the material was cDNA or gDNA derived from T cells, B-cell-depleted T cells, or PBMCs.

In the authors' methods: Reference gene primer amplification gave nucleated cell count estimates. This table comes from immunoSEQ multiplex PCR, and its TCRdb copy is limited to in-frame clones, with some not included. The D gene and trimming were derived from the DNA, and the V and J assignments and clone size from that table. Among around 260,000 clones listed, over 80% were seen once. Trimming stripped 2 bases from V and 0 bases from J, with 8 bases between. The length of the CDR3 is 15 residues. Germline-derived CDR1 and CDR2 are SGHVS and FQNEAQ. The clonotype comes from a man in his sixties who had recovered from COVID-19. The sample comprised peripheral blood. The J gene is TRBJ2-1, the V gene TRBV7-8; TRBD2 is a possible D gene (5 bases). CDR3 sequence reads: CASSLSGSSYNEQFF. The CDR3 DNA sequence: TGTGCCAGCAGCTTATCGGGGAGCTCCTACAATGAGCAGTTCTTC.